This TCR beta chain was sequenced in a study of cytomegalovirus exposure and HLA in healthy donors. The overall study: A prior analysis found some 110 million unique TCR beta sequences from 150 million to 200 million T cells. Membership in the Caucasian-associated ancestry cluster was found for around 81% of approximately 380 genotyped donors. Study-level findings and limits: No immune exposure information besides CMV serostatus was available.

As concerns this clone: Its target is unknown.

Researchers ran the PCR with 60 Vbeta and 13 Jbeta primers. The table came from immunoSEQ multiplex PCR; TCRdb's copy has only in-frame clones and leaves some out. The profile covers about 210,000 clones, with about four fifths appearing a single time and roughly 6% taken by the ten largest. Trimming stripped 6 bases from V and 3 bases from J, with 11 bases between. Germline CDR1 reads MNHEY; CDR2 reads SVGAGI. This CDR3 is 13 amino acids long. This sequence originates from a man in his forties in good health and CMV-seropositive. V and J are TRBV6-5 and TRBJ1-2; possibly TRBD1 for D (5 bases). The sequencing sample was made of PBMCs. The CDR3, as DNA: TGTGCCAGCAGAAACAGGAACGACTATGGCTACACCTTC. It is translated as CASRNRNDYGYTF.